What follows are 17 T cell receptor beta chains derived from one specimen sequenced in a study of CD8+CD57+ T cells in acquired aplastic anemia. The authors sequenced patients whose flow cytometry had shown CD8+CD57+ cell expansion. Genomic DNA served as template for TCR beta VDJ and CDR3 profiling. TCRdb re-derived calls from the reads in MiXCR, one entry per CDR3 protein. The sample carries more than 150,000 distinct CDR3 sequences, 48% recorded once. Input material: sorted CD4+, CD8+, or CD8+CD57+ T cells (not recorded which) from PBMCs. These receptor sequences come from a human donor with aplastic anemia.

This chain joins TRBV29-1 and TRBJ2-2, with 8 bases identical to TRBD2. Trimming took 4 bases from V and 5 from J; bases not matched to a gene: 3. Germline assignment: CDR1 SQVTM and CDR2 ANQGSEA. CDR3 length: 13 amino acids. CDR3 region: CSVGLAGTGELFF. CDR3 coding DNA: TGCAGCGTTGGATTAGCGGGGACCGGGGAGCTGTTTTTT.

The chain carries TRBV14 and TRBJ2-3, with D maybe TRBD1 (7 bases). Trimming left V 3 bases short and J 4 bases short, with 17 bases between. The CDR3 has 16 amino acids. CDR1 and CDR2 from the germline V gene are SGHDN and FVKESK. The CDR3 sequence is CASSQVAGGGADTQYF. As DNA, the CDR3 is TGTGCCAGCAGCCAGGTCGCTGGAGGGGGCGCAGATACGCAGTATTTT.

This rearrangement joins TRBV5-1 to TRBJ2-7; 11 bases are a match to TRBD2. This CDR3 has 14 residues. The germline CDR1 and CDR2 sequences are SGHRS and YFSETQ. After removal of 3 bases from V and 4 bases from J, the junction contained 3 bases not matched to a gene. The CDR3 spells CASSSTSGAYEQYF. The CDR3, as DNA: TGCGCCAGCAGCTCGACTAGCGGGGCGTACGAGCAGTACTTC.

The sample holds many counts of this clonotype. The V and J genes are TRBV2 and TRBJ1-2, with D unresolved. Germline CDR1 and CDR2: SNHLY and FYNNEI. The CDR3 totals 12 residues. Trimming took 8 bases from V and 4 from J, leaving 11 bases between them. The CDR3 spells CASRLGLYGYTF. Written as DNA, the CDR3 is TGTGCCAGCCGTCTAGGGCTCTATGGCTACACCTTC.

This clonotype was seen more than once but under ten times. The chain has TRBV7-9 and TRBJ1-2; D unclear. The CDR3 consists of 13 residues. The V gene's germline CDR1 is SEHNR and CDR2 FQNEAQ (reference sequence). Trimming stripped 5 bases from V and 8 bases from J, with 15 bases between. In nucleotides, the CDR3 is TGTGCCAGCAGCCGCGACATGGTGGGAGGCTACACCTTC. It translates to CASSRDMVGGYTF.

J is TRBJ2-7 and V is TRBV11-1, with no clear D. In germline, CDR1 is SGHAT, CDR2 FQDESV (reference sequence). Deletions cut 1 base from V and 5 bases from J, with 9 bases between. The CDR3 has 13 amino acids. The DNA for the CDR3 is TGTGCCAGCAGCTTAGTCTGGGAAAACGAGCAGTACTTC. This codes for CASSLVWENEQYF.

The table lists this clonotype with many counts. The chain links TRBV7-3 to TRBJ2-1; D is perhaps TRBD2 (5 bases). The germline V gene encodes CDR1 SGHTA and CDR2 FQGTGA. The V gene lost 1 base and the J gene lost 6 bases, with 16 bases spanning the gap. The CDR3 covers 16 residues. The CDR3 DNA reads as TGTGCCAGCAGCTTAAAAGTCGGGCGGGCAGGCAATGAGCAGTTCTTC. Translated: CASSLKVGRAGNEQFF.

This clonotype was seen many times. The V and J genes are TRBV24-1 and TRBJ2-1; 10 nucleotides align to TRBD2. V gave up 6 bases and J gave up 4 bases; unmatched junction bases: 5. Germline V lookup: CDR1 KGHDR, CDR2 SFDVKD. The CDR3 totals 15 residues. As DNA, the CDR3 is TGTGCCACCAGTCCAAGCGGGAGGGGATACAATGAGCAGTTCTTC. It yields the protein CATSPSGRGYNEQFF.

This sequence joins TRBV2 and TRBJ2-7, with a tentative D call TRBD2 (5 bases). The assigned J gene may be wrong: the sequence end matches TRBJ2-1 better. Germline CDR1 SNHLY, CDR2 FYNNEI. This CDR3 spans 17 amino acids. The CDR3 nucleotides are TGTGCCAGCAGTGAAGCGCTTCCAGCGGTGACTGGCAATGAGCAGTTCTTC. Its translation is CASSEALPAVTGNEQFF.

This clonotype was observed a few times. The genes are TRBV30 and TRBJ1-2; 10 bases are a match to TRBD1. CDR3 length equals 15 residues. Germline lookup yields CDR1 GTSNPN and CDR2 SVGIG (reference sequence). V was pared by 0 bases and J by 2 bases, with 3 bases of the junction left unmatched. The chain's CDR3 is CAWSVPGQGNYGYTF. The CDR3 DNA follows: TGTGCCTGGAGTGTACCGGGACAGGGGAACTATGGCTACACCTTC. Filled out from reference TRBV30 and TRBJ1-2, the complete variable domain reads SQTIHQWPATLVQPVGSPLSLECTVEGTSNPNLYWYRQAAGRGLQLLFYSVGIGQISSEVPQNLSASRPQDRQFILSSKKLLLSDSGFYLCAWSVPGQGNYGYTFGSGTRLTVV.

The chain recombines TRBV29-1 with TRBJ1-1; D might be TRBD1 (5 bases). V was clipped by 3 bases and J by 0 bases, with 11 bases between them. Per the germline V gene, CDR1 is SQVTM and CDR2 is ANQGSEA. The CDR3 has 14 amino acids. The CDR3 region has the DNA TGCAGCGTTGAGGGACGGAGGATGAACACTGAAGCTTTCTTT. This translates into CSVEGRRMNTEAFF.

The table lists this clonotype with many counts. The CDR3 sequence: CSSLNQVNTEAFF. The DNA for the CDR3 is TGCAGTTCCTTGAATCAGGTGAACACTGAAGCTTTCTTT. V is TRBV20-1 and J is TRBJ1-1; D gene uncertain. CDR3 size: 13 residues. Germline loops: CDR1 DFQATT, CDR2 SNEGSKA (reference sequence). The V end lost 8 bases, the J end lost 0 bases, and 13 bases lay between the germline ends.

This clonotype was counted only a few times. The rearrangement links TRBV15 to TRBJ1-4; a weak D match, TRBD1 (5 bases). Per the germline V gene, CDR1 is LNHNV and CDR2 is YYDKDF (reference sequence). The CDR3 is made up of 13 amino acids. Between the trimmed V and J ends, which lost 4 bases and 8 bases, there was a span of 11 bases. The CDR3, as DNA: TGTGCCACCAGCATTGACAGTTTCGAAAAACTGTTTTTT. Protein sequence: CATSIDSFEKLFF.

Comments on this clonotype: This CDR3 fails to terminate in the conserved phenylalanine or tryptophan, so it likely reflects a read error. This chain joins TRBV11-2 and TRBJ1-1, with D perhaps TRBD1 (5 bases). Germline values: CDR1 SGHAT, CDR2 FQNNGV. V lost 1 base to trimming and J lost 3 bases, with 15 bases between them. The CDR3 sequence is 16 residues long. CDR3 nucleotide sequence: TGTGCCAGCAGCTTAGTTCCGCCCAGGGTGTACACTGAAGCTTTCTCT. It is translated as CASSLVPPRVYTEAFS.

The chain recombines TRBV24-1 with TRBJ2-1; TRBD1 agrees at 7 bases. The CDR3 spans 14 residues. Germline values: CDR1 KGHDR, CDR2 SFDVKD. V shed 6 bases and J 7 bases; nucleotides not matched to a gene: 8. As DNA, the CDR3 is TGTGCCACCAGTAGGAGACAGGGAAGGAATGAGCAGTTCTTC. Encoded protein: CATSRRQGRNEQFF.

At least ten counts were recorded for this clonotype. The J gene is TRBJ1-1, the V gene TRBV6-2 or TRBV6-3; D remains unclear. Looked up from germline, CDR1 is MNHEY and CDR2 is SVGEGT. The V and J ends lost 2 bases and 3 bases respectively, with 10 bases between them. The CDR3 has 14 amino acids. The CDR3 region is CASSYERFDTEAFF. As DNA, the CDR3 is TGTGCCAGCAGTTACGAGAGGTTTGACACTGAAGCTTTCTTT.

This rearrangement joins TRBV24-1 to TRBJ1-2; D is unresolved. The CDR3 runs to 16 residues. The germline V and J ends were trimmed by 2 bases and 4 bases, with 16 bases remaining between them. Germline V gene data show CDR1 as KGHDR and CDR2 as SFDVKD. The CDR3 loop reads CATSDSGGRGIYGYTF. The CDR3 DNA is TGTGCCACCAGTGATTCGGGAGGGCGTGGGATCTATGGCTACACCTTC.